One sample yielded the 26 T cell receptor beta chains listed below, sequenced in a study of blood T cell repertoires in COVID-19. TCRdb keeps only in-frame clones here, not all; method: immunoSEQ multiplex PCR. The sample holds some 420,000 clones, 75% to 90% seen once. The sample comprised PBMCs or T cells enriched from blood (not recorded which). The receptors originated from a man aged 25-45 years who had recovered from COVID-19.

In this sample, this clone turned up once. The V call is TRBV7-9, the J call TRBJ1-3; unclear D gene. Germline V CDR1 and CDR2: SEHNR, FQNEAQ (reference sequence). The V and J ends lost 1 base and 9 bases respectively, with 7 bases between them. CDR3 length: 12 amino acids. The DNA for the CDR3 is TGTGCCAGCAGCTTAGAACCGAGCACCATATATTTT. Translated, it gives CASSLEPSTIYF.

This rearrangement joins TRBV12-5 to TRBJ1-3; perhaps TRBD1 as D (6 bases). Germline CDR1 is LGHNT and CDR2 is FRNRAP. This CDR3 is built from 14 residues. V shed 3 bases and J shed 5 bases, with 11 bases lying between them. In DNA form, the CDR3 reads TGTGCTAGTGGTTTAGGCGGACAGCGAAACACCATATATTTT. It yields the protein CASGLGGQRNTIYF.

This clone showed up just a few times. The rearrangement joins TRBV27 to TRBJ1-2; D might be TRBD1 (5 bases). V lost 5 bases, J lost 1 base, and 11 bases lay in between. The CDR3 contains 14 residues. Germline lookup yields CDR1 MNHEY and CDR2 SMNVEV (reference sequence). CDR3 sequence: CASSHNRNNYGYTF. CDR3 DNA: TGTGCCAGCAGTCATAACAGGAATAACTATGGCTACACCTTC.

This chain's CDR3 is CASSLESGRAGELFF. CDR3 bases: TGTGCCAGCAGCTTAGAGAGCGGGAGGGCCGGGGAGCTGTTTTTT. This rearrangement joins TRBV7-6 to TRBJ2-2; 10 positions agree with TRBD2. CDR1 is SGHVS and CDR2 is FNYEAQ in the germline V gene. This CDR3 contains 15 residues. Unmatched junction bases numbered 2, after V lost 1 base and J lost 6 bases.

This clone was found once. This sequence joins TRBV4-1 and TRBJ2-5; tentative D call: TRBD2 (6 bases). The CDR3 is 15 residues long. Trimming took 2 bases from V and 1 from J, leaving 11 bases between them. Germline-derived CDR1 and CDR2 are MGHRA and YSYEKL. The CDR3 DNA reads TGCGCCAGCAGCCAAACTAGCTTTGGCCAAGAGACCCAGTACTTC. Its translation: CASSQTSFGQETQYF.

The J gene is TRBJ2-7, the V gene TRBV25-1; TRBD1 might be the D (5 bases). Trimming took off 6 bases at V and 0 bases at J, with 12 bases between the two ends. There are 14 residues in the CDR3. Germline-derived CDR1 and CDR2 are MGHDK and SYGVNS. The CDR3 DNA sequence: TGTGCCAGCAGAAAAACAGGAAACTCCTACGAGCAGTACTTC. Its translation is CASRKTGNSYEQYF.

This clone appeared once. The J gene is TRBJ2-1, the V gene TRBV28; 9 nucleotides align to TRBD2. CDR1 MDHEN and CDR2 SYDVKM come from the germline V gene. CDR3 length: 15 amino acids. The junction had 4 bases not matched to a gene; V was cut back by 2 bases and J by 5 bases. The DNA of the CDR3 is TGTGCCAGCAGTTTAGCTAGCGGGATAAACAATGAGCAGTTCTTC. Its translation is CASSLASGINNEQFF.

The chain joins TRBV7-9 to TRBJ2-7, with D tentatively TRBD1 (6 bases). From germline, CDR1 is SEHNR and CDR2 FQNEAQ (reference sequence). V shed 4 bases and J shed 1 base, with 11 bases lying between them. The CDR3 totals 14 residues. The CDR3 nucleotides read TGTGCCAGCAGCTCGGAAGGGGGATCCTACGAGCAGTACTTC. It translates to CASSSEGGSYEQYF.

V usage is TRBV24-1 and J usage is TRBJ2-7; TRBD1 is a possible D gene (6 bases). This CDR3 spans 13 amino acids. The germline V and J ends were trimmed by 0 bases and 9 bases, with 11 bases remaining between them. Per the germline V gene, CDR1 is KGHDR and CDR2 is SFDVKD. The CDR3 is CATSDLFTGRQYF. The CDR3 DNA follows: TGTGCCACCAGTGATTTGTTTACAGGGAGGCAGTACTTC.

As for this clone: At one boundary the junction diverges from the germline segment, which might be a read error. The chain couples TRBV15 to TRBJ1-2; D is perhaps TRBD1 (6 bases). CDR1 is LNHNV, CDR2 YYDKDF, per germline (reference sequence). This CDR3 contains 20 residues. The CDR3 reads CATSRGLRSGHPSMSYRYTF. As DNA, the CDR3 is TGTGCCACCAGCAGAGGACTCCGTTCGGGACACCCCTCTATGAGCTATCGCTACACCTTC.

The V and J genes are TRBV28 and TRBJ2-5; TRBD1 matches at 8 bases. This CDR3 has 14 amino acids. Germline CDR1 is MDHEN and CDR2 is SYDVKM. The junction had 5 bases not matched to a gene; V was cut back by 6 bases and J by 2 bases. The CDR3 region is CASSLTGEQETQYF. CDR3 bases: TGTGCCAGCAGCTTGACAGGGGAACAAGAGACCCAGTACTTC.

V is TRBV28 and J is TRBJ1-2; tentative D call: TRBD1 (5 bases). CDR3 length: 13 amino acids. Trimming left V 2 bases short and J 6 bases short, with 10 bases between. From germline, CDR1 is MDHEN and CDR2 SYDVKM. This chain's CDR3 is CASSLDSTNGYTF. CDR3 DNA sequence: TGTGCCAGCAGTTTAGACAGCACCAATGGCTACACCTTC.

This chain joins TRBV18 and TRBJ1-4; D ambiguous. Germline V gene sequence: CDR1 KGHSH, CDR2 LQKENI. The V end lost 2 bases, the J end lost 4 bases, and 8 bases lay between the germline ends. CDR3 length: 14 amino acids. The CDR3 region has the DNA TGTGCCAGCTCACCAGGGCTAAATAATGAAAAACTGTTTTTT. Its translation: CASSPGLNNEKLFF. The full variable domain, rest sourced from reference TRBV18 and TRBJ1-4, is NAGVMQNPRHLVRRRGQEARLRCSPMKGHSHVYWYRQLPEEGLKFMVYLQKENIIDESGMPKERFSAEFPKEGPSILRIQQVVRGDSAAYFCASSPGLNNEKLFFGSGTQLSVL.

This clone was detected once. The chain combines TRBV24-1 with TRBJ2-1, with 8 bases that match TRBD2. The CDR3 consists of 15 residues. From germline, CDR1 is KGHDR and CDR2 SFDVKD. The V gene end was trimmed by 4 bases and the J gene end by 7 bases; junction bases not matched to a gene: 8. This CDR3 reads CATSEREGFPNEQFF. In DNA form, the CDR3 reads TGTGCCACCAGTGAACGGGAGGGGTTCCCTAATGAGCAGTTCTTC.

The chain recombines TRBV2 with TRBJ2-7, with TRBD1 identical over 11 bases. Trimming removed 5 bases from V and 2 bases from J; junction bases left unmatched: 8. This CDR3 is built from 16 residues. Germline V gene data show CDR1 as SNHLY and CDR2 as FYNNEI. CDR3 protein: CASSPIPGQGAYEQYF. CDR3 nucleotides: TGTGCCAGCAGTCCTATTCCGGGACAGGGGGCCTACGAGCAGTACTTC. Complete variable domain (other parts from reference TRBV2 and TRBJ2-7): EPEVTQTPSHQVTQMGQEVILRCVPISNHLYFYWYRQILGQKVEFLVSFYNNEISEKSEIFDDQFSVERPDGSNFTLKIRSTKLEDSAMYFCASSPIPGQGAYEQYFGPGTRLTVT.

The chain employs TRBV10-2 and TRBJ2-2, with a weak D call TRBD1 (5 bases). V lost 6 bases, J lost 5 bases, and 10 bases lay in between. This CDR3 comprises 13 residues. Germline-derived CDR1 and CDR2 are WSHSY and SAAADI. The CDR3 protein is CASRDKGTGELFF. The CDR3 DNA sequence: TGCGCCAGCAGGGATAAGGGGACCGGGGAGCTGTTTTTT.

This chain joins TRBV6-1 and TRBJ2-5; 11 nucleotides match TRBD2. The length of the CDR3 is 16 residues. Germline assignment: CDR1 MNHNS and CDR2 SASEGT. V was clipped by 1 base and J by 1 base; unmatched bases: 2. The CDR3: CASSEVSGGGQETQYF. The CDR3 region has the DNA TGTGCCAGCAGTGAAGTTAGCGGGGGGGGCCAAGAGACCCAGTACTTC.

This chain joins TRBV10-3 and TRBJ1-5, with a possible D match to TRBD1 (6 bases). The CDR3 sequence is 13 residues long. V dropped 6 bases and J dropped 7 bases, with 13 bases sitting between them. Germline V gene sequence: CDR1 ENHRY, CDR2 SYGVKD. The CDR3 DNA reads TGTGCCATCAGCAGGGGCCCCGGGCAGCCCCAGCATTTT. It yields the protein CAISRGPGQPQHF.

The V call is TRBV28, the J call TRBJ1-6; D is perhaps TRBD1 (6 bases). Deletions cut 6 bases from V and 10 bases from J, with 16 bases between. This CDR3 region has 14 residues. The germline CDR1 and CDR2 sequences are MDHEN and SYDVKM. The CDR3 DNA reads as TGTGCCAGCAGCGACCAAACAGGGTTATCACCCCTCCACTTT. It translates to CASSDQTGLSPLHF. Complete variable domain (other parts from reference TRBV28 and TRBJ1-6): DVKVTQSSRYLVKRTGEKVFLECVQDMDHENMFWYRQDPGLGLRLIYFSYDVKMKEKGDIPEGYSVSREKKERFSLILESASTNQTSMYLCASSDQTGLSPLHFGNGTRLTVT.

This clone was seen only once. The rearrangement joins TRBV9 to TRBJ1-3; D uncertain. CDR3 size: 15 residues. V gave up 3 bases and J gave up 0 bases, with 10 bases separating them. From germline, CDR1 is SGDLS and CDR2 YYNGEE. CDR3 sequence (DNA): TGTGCCAGCAGCGCCTCGACAACCTCTGGAAACACCATATATTTT. Translation gives CASSASTTSGNTIYF.

The V gene is TRBV3-1 (or the pseudogene TRBV3-2), the J gene TRBJ1-2; D is undetermined. With 0 bases removed from V and 2 bases from J, the gap between germline ends came to 13 bases. CDR1 and CDR2 (germline): LGHDT, YNNKEL (reference sequence). CDR3 length: 16 amino acids. CDR3 DNA: TGTGCCAGCAGCCAAGAGGTCTGGAGAGGGAACTATGGCTACACCTTC. Translation gives CASSQEVWRGNYGYTF.

The gene calls are TRBV11-2 and TRBJ1-4; perhaps TRBD1 as D (5 bases). V shed 1 base and J shed 10 bases, with 19 bases lying between them. The CDR3 consists of 16 residues. Germline V CDR1 and CDR2: SGHAT, FQNNGV. The CDR3 bases are TGTGCCAGCAGCTTAGTAGGGTCCAGGGCCCACGGAAAACTGTTTTTT. Translation gives CASSLVGSRAHGKLFF.

V is TRBV3-1 (or the pseudogene TRBV3-2) and J is TRBJ2-1, with 10 bases aligning to TRBD2. V lost 4 bases, J lost 6 bases, and 9 bases stayed unmatched. The CDR3 sequence is 16 residues long. The V gene's germline CDR1 is LGHDT and CDR2 YNNKEL (reference sequence). CDR3 residues: CASSLPHPSGGNEQFF. The CDR3 DNA is TGTGCCAGCAGCCTCCCCCATCCTAGCGGGGGCAATGAGCAGTTCTTC.

V and J are TRBV2 and TRBJ2-1; 10 bases agree with TRBD2. The length of the CDR3 is 15 residues. CDR1 and CDR2 from the germline V gene are SNHLY and FYNNEI. The J segment lost 5 bases and the V segment lost 6 bases, leaving 7 bases of the junction unmatched. The CDR3 protein is CASRKLAGPNNEQFF. The CDR3 DNA is TGTGCCAGCAGGAAACTAGCGGGACCCAACAATGAGCAGTTCTTC. Full variable domain (rest looked up from reference TRBV2 and TRBJ2-1): EPEVTQTPSHQVTQMGQEVILRCVPISNHLYFYWYRQILGQKVEFLVSFYNNEISEKSEIFDDQFSVERPDGSNFTLKIRSTKLEDSAMYFCASRKLAGPNNEQFFGPGTRLTVL.

The chain employs TRBV28 and TRBJ1-1, with 9 bases aligning to TRBD1. CDR3 size: 15 residues. Germline-derived CDR1 and CDR2 are MDHEN and SYDVKM. With V trimmed by 8 bases and J by 2 bases, 9 bases remained unmatched. The CDR3 coding sequence is TGTGCCAGCGGGAGGACAGGGGAATTTAACACTGAAGCTTTCTTT. Translating gives CASGRTGEFNTEAFF.

This clone has just one count. The gene calls are TRBV13 and TRBJ1-2; no reliable D call. The CDR3 totals 13 residues. Per the germline V gene, CDR1 is PRHDT and CDR2 is FYEKMQ (reference sequence). V lost 5 bases and J lost 2, with 9 bases in between. CDR3 nucleotides: TGTGCCAGCAGCGTCCCGGGGAACTATGGCTACACCTTC. The encoded protein is CASSVPGNYGYTF.